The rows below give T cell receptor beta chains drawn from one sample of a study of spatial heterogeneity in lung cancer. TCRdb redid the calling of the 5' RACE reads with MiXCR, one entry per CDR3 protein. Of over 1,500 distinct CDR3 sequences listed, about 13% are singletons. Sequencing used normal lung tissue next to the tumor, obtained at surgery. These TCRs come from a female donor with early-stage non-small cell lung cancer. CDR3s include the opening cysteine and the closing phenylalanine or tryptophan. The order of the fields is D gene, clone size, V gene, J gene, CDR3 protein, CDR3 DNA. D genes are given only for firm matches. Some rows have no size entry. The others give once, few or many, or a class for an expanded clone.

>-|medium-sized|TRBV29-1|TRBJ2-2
CSVAESVNTGELFF
TGCAGCGTTGCTGAGAGCGTAAACACCGGGGAGCTGTTTTTT
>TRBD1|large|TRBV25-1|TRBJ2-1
CASRETGRHNEQFF
TGTGCCAGTCGAGAGACAGGGAGACACAATGAGCAGTTCTTC
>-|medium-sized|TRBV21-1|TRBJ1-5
CASSTRDRGNSNQPQHF
TGTGCCAGCAGCACAAGGGACAGGGGAAATAGCAATCAGCCCCAGCATTTT
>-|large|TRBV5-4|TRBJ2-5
CASSFRDTEETQYF
TGTGCCAGCAGCTTCCGGGACACCGAAGAGACCCAGTACTTC
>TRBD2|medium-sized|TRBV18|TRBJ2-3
CASSPSGSWTDTQYF
TGTGCCAGCTCACCAAGCGGGAGTTGGACAGATACGCAGTATTTT
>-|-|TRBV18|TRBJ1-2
CASSPDGAYGYTF
TGTGCCAGCTCACCCGACGGAGCCTATGGCTACACCTTC
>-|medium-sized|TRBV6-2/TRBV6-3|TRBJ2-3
CASSYSAPVGGPPVDTQYF
TGTGCCAGCAGTTACTCGGCACCAGTAGGAGGCCCTCCTGTGGATACGCAGTATTTT
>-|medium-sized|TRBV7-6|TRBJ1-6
CASSLFANSPLHF
TGTGCCAGCAGCTTATTTGCTAATTCACCCCTCCACTTT
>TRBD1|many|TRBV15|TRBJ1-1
CATSRWRPTGGHTEAFF
TGTGCCACCAGCAGATGGAGACCCACAGGGGGACACACTGAAGCTTTCTTT
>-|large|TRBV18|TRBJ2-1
CASSPQGYYNEQFF
TGTGCCAGCTCACCGCAGGGATATTACAATGAGCAGTTCTTC
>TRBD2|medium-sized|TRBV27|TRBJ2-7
CASRLAGGYEQYF
TGTGCCAGCAGACTAGCGGGAGGCTACGAGCAGTACTTC
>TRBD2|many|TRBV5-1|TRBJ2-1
CASTGGDKSNEQFF
TGCGCCAGCACCGGGGGGGATAAAAGCAATGAGCAGTTCTTC
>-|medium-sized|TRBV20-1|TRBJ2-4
CSASLEGLTQYF
TGCAGTGCTAGCCTGGAGGGTCTGACTCAGTACTTC
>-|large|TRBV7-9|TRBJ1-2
CASSPRTLNYGYTF
TGTGCCAGCAGCCCCCGGACCTTAAACTATGGCTACACCTTC
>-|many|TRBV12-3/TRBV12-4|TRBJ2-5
CASTLRGHQETQYF
TGTGCCAGCACTTTGAGGGGACACCAAGAGACCCAGTACTTC
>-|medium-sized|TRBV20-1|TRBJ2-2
CSARAGAGAVTGELFF
TGCAGTGCTAGAGCGGGGGCGGGAGCGGTCACCGGGGAGCTGTTTTTT
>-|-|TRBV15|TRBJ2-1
CATSGMGPNEQFF
TGTGCTACCTCGGGGATGGGCCCCAATGAGCAGTTCTTC
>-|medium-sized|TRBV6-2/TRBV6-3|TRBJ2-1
CATSLVSRNEQFF
TGTGCCACATCCCTGGTTAGTCGCAATGAGCAGTTCTTC
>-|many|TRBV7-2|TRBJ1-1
CASSLTRAGGAFF
TGTGCCAGCAGCTTAACTCGAGCGGGGGGAGCTTTCTTT
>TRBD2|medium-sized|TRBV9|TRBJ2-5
CASSVGLAGLETQYF
TGTGCCAGCAGCGTAGGACTAGCGGGTCTGGAGACCCAGTACTTC